This TCR beta chain emerged from a study of tumor and adjacent non-tumor tissue in lung cancer (dated by TCRdb to the late 2010s). In terms of the full investigation: Patients with adenocarcinoma (about twelve), squamous cell carcinoma (2) and small cell lung cancer (1) were included in the cohort. Ages among the roughly 15 patients ranged from about 31 to 80 years, there were roughly ten men and 5 women, and disease was at TNM stage I to III. Sequencing produced 130 million or so productive TCRbeta reads in total, an average of approximately 3.9 million reads per sample. Bulk TCRbeta repertoires were compared between lung tumor tissue and matched distant non-tumor lung tissue obtained from about 16 lung cancer patients. TCRbeta CDR3 sequencing was performed on 25 to 35 paired specimens, with one tumor sample and one normal lung sample collected per patient.

RNA was extracted from bulk unsorted tissue and checked for quality with a NanoDrop ND-1000 and an Agilent 2100. Distant non-tumor tissue taken more than 3 cm from the tumor edge was used as the normal lung sample. Donors were newly diagnosed lung cancer patients admitted for thoracic surgery in China between August and November 2014, without prior chemotherapy. Patients who had received previous radiotherapy or chemotherapy, or who had another concurrent cancer, were excluded from the study. Pieces of surgical tissue measuring about 1-2.3 cm3 were kept in RNAlater solution and held at -80 degrees C until needed. Study-level results and caveats: The methods do not name the sequencing platform or mention unique molecular identifiers. Peripheral blood was not sequenced, so blood TCRbeta repertoires were not examined in the lung cancer patients of the study. Only about 15 patients were in the cohort, and the authors stated that larger samples and more detailed clinical data are needed. Significantly higher TCR diversity was found in younger patients, and higher tumor TCR diversity was associated with shorter overall and disease-free survival. Tumor tissue showed significantly higher TCR diversity (inverse Simpson) than normal lung tissue, at roughly 390 vs 170 (P = 0.0075, Mann-Whitney U test). The top 100 clones made up a significantly larger cumulative share of the repertoire in normal lung than in tumor tissue.

About this clonotype itself: Its target antigen remains unknown. A read error may produce the germline difference seen at one junction end.

Measured from the cysteine to the phenylalanine, the CDR3 is 16 residues long. Of the read, only the CDR3 DNA is kept; its 48 bases are in frame from base 1. The germline V gene supplies CDR1 MNHEY and CDR2 SVGAGI. The method behind the library was multiplex PCR. Data came from an Illumina HiSeq 2500. TCRbeta libraries were constructed through three rounds of nested PCR with primers (Table S4) according to protocols adapted from ARM-PCR. Before sequencing, PCR products of 200-500 bp were cut from the gel and purified using the QIAquick gel extraction kit. Per the original workflow: Trimmomatic was used to clean the reads, FLASH merged the cleaned reads into complete CDR3 sequences, and MiTCR assigned the sequences to V(D)J germline segments. Clonal diversity was computed as the inverse Simpson's index with VDJtools. In-frame sequences lacking a premature stop codon were counted as productive reads. TCRdb reworked the public reads: Q25 trimming with fastp, MiXCR clone assembly, productive beta chains retained. Here each entry gathers all rows of one CDR3 protein and keeps the most common genes and DNA. What appears here as the V and J calls and clone size reflects TCRdb's work, not the paper's. The sample table records roughly 75,000 distinct CDR3 sequences; about two thirds of these occur just once. Jointly, the top ten make up roughly a quarter of the sample.

The sequence derives from a woman aged 50 to 60 with non-small cell lung cancer. The chain is encoded by TRBV6-5 joined to TRBJ2-1, with 11 bases in between that match TRBD1. Source material: distant non-tumor lung tissue. The CDR3 in this case is CASCLDRGLSFNEQFF. In nucleotide form, the sequence is TGTGCCAGCTGTTTGGACAGGGGGCTCTCCTTCAATGAGCAGTTCTTC.